The sequence of this T cell receptor (beta chain) was determined in a study of radiotherapy plus CTLA-4 blockade in lung cancer. The CDR3 extends over 13 amino acids. In germline, CDR1 is SGHTA, CDR2 FQGTGA. The V and J ends lost 5 bases and 5 bases respectively, with 12 bases between them. Libraries were prepared by immunoSEQ multiplex PCR; TCRdb keeps only in-frame clonotypes and omits some of them. Here the sample spans roughly 66,000 clones, about 85% being singletons. Concerning this clone itself: As yet, its antigen is unknown.

Overall study results and limits: Dynamics of early blood T cell clones, together with interferon-beta, were reportedly the best predictors of response.

Sequencing used peripheral blood, obtained from a patient treated with radiotherapy plus ipilimumab. The chain has TRBV7-3 and TRBJ2-5; tentative D call: TRBD2 (5 bases). The sequence came from a human donor with non-small cell lung cancer who had a partial response to radiotherapy plus ipilimumab. CDR3 amino acids: CASSPRPGETQYF. For the CDR3, the DNA is TGTGCCAGCAGCCCCCGACCGGGGGAGACCCAGTACTTC.